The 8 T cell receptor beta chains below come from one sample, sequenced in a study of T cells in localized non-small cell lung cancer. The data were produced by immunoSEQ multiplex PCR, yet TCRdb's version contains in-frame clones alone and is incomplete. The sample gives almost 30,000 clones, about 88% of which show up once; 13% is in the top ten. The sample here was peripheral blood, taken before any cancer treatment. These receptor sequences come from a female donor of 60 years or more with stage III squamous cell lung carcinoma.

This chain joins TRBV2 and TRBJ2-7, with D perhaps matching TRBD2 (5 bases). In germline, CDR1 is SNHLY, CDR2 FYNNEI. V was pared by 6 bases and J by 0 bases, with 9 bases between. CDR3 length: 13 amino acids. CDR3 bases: TGTGCCAGCAGCCTACTAGACTCCTACGAGCAGTACTTC. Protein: CASSLLDSYEQYF.

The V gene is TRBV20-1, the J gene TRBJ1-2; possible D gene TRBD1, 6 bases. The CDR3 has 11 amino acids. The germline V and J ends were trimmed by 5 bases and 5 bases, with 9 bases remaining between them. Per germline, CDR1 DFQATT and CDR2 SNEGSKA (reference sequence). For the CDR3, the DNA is TGCAGTGCTGGCACAGGGTATGGCTACACCTTC. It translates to CSAGTGYGYTF.

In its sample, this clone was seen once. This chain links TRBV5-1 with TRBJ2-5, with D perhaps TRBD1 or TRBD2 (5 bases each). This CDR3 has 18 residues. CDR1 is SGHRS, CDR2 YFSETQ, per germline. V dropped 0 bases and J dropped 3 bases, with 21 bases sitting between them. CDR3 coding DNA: TGCGCCAGCAGCTTGGCGTGGATGGGGGTTGGTTTTGAAGAGACCCAGTACTTC. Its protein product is CASSLAWMGVGFEETQYF.

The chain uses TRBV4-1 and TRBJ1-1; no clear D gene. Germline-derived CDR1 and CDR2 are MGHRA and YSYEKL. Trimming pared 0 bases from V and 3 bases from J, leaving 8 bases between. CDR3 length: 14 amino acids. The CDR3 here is CASSQEWQDTEAFF. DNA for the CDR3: TGCGCCAGCAGCCAAGAATGGCAGGACACTGAAGCTTTCTTT.

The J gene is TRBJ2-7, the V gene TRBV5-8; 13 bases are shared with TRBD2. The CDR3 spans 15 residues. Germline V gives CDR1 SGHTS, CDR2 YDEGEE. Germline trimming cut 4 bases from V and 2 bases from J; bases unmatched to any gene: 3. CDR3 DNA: TGTGCCAGCAGCCTGGGACTAGCGGGAACCTACGAGCAGTACTTC. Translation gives CASSLGLAGTYEQYF.

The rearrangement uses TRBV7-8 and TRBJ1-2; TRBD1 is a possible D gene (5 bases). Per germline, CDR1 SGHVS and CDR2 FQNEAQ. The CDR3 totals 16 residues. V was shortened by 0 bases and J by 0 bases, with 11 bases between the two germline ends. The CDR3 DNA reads TGTGCCAGCAGCTTAGCGGCAGGGAAAGCTAACTATGGCTACACCTTC. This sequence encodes CASSLAAGKANYGYTF.

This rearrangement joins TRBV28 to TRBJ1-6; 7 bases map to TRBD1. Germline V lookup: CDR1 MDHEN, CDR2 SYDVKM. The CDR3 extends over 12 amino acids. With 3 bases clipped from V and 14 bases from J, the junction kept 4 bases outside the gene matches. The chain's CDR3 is CASSFQTGSLHF. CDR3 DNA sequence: TGTGCCAGCAGTTTCCAGACAGGGTCCCTCCACTTT.

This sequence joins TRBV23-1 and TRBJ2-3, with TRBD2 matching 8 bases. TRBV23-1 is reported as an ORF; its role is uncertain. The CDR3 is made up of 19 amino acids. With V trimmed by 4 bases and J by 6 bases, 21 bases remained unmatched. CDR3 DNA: TGCGCCAGCAGTCCGGAATTAGCGGGACGCCTTCTTAACCCGGATACGCAGTATTTT. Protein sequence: CASSPELAGRLLNPDTQYF.